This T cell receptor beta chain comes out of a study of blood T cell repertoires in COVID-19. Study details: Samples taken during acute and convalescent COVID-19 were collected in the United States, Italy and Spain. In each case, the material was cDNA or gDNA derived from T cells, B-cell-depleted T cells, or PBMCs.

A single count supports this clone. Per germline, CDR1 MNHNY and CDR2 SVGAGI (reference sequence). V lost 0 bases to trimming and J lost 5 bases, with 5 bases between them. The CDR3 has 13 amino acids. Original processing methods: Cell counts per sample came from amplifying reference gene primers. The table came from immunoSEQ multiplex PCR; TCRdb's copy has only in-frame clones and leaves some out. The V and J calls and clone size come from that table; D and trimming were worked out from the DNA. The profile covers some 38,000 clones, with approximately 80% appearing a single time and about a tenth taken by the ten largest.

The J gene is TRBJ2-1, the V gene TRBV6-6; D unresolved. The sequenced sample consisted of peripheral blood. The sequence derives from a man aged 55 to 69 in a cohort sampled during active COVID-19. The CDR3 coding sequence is TGTGCCAGCAGTTACTCTCTAAACAATGAGCAGTTCTTC. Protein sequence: CASSYSLNNEQFF.